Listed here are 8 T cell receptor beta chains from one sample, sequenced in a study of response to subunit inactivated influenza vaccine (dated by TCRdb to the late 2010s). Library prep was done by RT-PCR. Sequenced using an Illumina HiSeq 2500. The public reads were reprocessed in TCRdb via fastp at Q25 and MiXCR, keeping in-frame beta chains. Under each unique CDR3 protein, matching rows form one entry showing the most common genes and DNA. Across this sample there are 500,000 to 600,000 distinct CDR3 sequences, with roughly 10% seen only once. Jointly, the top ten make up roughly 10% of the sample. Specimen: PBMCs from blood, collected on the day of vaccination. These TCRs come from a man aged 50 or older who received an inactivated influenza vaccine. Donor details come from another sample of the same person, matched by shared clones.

CDR3 sequence reads: CASSFGGGSSYEQYF. CDR3 sequence (DNA): TGTGCCAGCAGTTTCGGGGGAGGAAGTTCCTACGAGCAGTACTTC. This chain links TRBV12-3 or TRBV12-4 with TRBJ2-7, with D possibly TRBD2 on 6 matching bases. This CDR3 contains 15 residues. V was cut by 3 bases and J by 1 base, with 13 bases left in between.

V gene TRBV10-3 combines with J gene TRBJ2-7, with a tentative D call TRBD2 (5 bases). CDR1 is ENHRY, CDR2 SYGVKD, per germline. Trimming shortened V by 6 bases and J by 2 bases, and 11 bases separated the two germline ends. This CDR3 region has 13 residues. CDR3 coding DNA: TGTGCCATCAGCGGGGAAGATACCTACGAGCAGTACTTC. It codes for CAISGEDTYEQYF.

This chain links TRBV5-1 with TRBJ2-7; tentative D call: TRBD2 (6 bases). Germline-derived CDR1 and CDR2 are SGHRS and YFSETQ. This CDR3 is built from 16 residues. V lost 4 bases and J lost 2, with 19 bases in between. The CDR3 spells CASSPGGTLRAYEQYF. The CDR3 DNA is TGCGCCAGCAGCCCCGGAGGGACCCTTAGAGCCTACGAGCAGTACTTC.

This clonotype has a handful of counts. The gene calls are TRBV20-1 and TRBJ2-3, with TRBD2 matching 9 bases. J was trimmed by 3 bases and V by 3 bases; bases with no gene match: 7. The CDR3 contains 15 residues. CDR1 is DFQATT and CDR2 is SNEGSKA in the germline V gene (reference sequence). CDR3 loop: CSARSTSGRTDTQYF. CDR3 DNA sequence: TGCAGTGCTAGGTCAACTAGCGGGCGAACAGATACGCAGTATTTT.

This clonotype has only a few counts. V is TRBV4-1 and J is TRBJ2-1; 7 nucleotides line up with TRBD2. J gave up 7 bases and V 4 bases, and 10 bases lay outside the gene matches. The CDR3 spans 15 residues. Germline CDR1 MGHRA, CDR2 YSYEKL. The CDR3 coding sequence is TGCGCCAGCAGCCCCTACTCGGGGACTAATAATGAGCAGTTCTTC. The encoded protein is CASSPYSGTNNEQFF.

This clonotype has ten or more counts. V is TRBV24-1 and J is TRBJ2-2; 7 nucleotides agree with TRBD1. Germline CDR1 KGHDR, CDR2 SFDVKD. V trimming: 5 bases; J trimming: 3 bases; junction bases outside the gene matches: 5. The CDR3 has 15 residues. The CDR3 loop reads CATSVATGYTGELFF. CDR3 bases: TGTGCCACCAGTGTTGCGACAGGGTACACCGGGGAGCTGTTTTTT.

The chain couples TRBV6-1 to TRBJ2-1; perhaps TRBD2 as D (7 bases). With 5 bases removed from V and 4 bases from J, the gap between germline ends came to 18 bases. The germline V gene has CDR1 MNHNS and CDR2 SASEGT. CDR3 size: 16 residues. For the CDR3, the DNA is TGTGCCAGCAGTCAGCGGGGACAACTACCTTACAATGAGCAGTTCTTC. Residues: CASSQRGQLPYNEQFF.

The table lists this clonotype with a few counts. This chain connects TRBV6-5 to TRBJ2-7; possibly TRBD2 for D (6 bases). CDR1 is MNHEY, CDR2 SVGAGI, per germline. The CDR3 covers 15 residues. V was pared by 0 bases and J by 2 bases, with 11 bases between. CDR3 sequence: CASSYSAGGTYEQYF. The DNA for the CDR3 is TGTGCCAGCAGTTACTCTGCTGGCGGGACCTACGAGCAGTACTTC.